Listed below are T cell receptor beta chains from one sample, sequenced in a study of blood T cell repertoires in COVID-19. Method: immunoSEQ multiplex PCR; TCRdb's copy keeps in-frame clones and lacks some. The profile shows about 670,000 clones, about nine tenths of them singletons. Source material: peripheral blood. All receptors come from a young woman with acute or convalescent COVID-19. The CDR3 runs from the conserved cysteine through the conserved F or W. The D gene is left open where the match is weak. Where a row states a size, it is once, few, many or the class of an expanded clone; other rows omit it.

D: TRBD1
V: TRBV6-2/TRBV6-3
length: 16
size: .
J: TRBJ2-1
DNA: TGTGCCAGCAGTTACGACAGGGCTTCGCTTGGCAATGAGCAGTTCTTC
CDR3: CASSYDRASLGNEQFF

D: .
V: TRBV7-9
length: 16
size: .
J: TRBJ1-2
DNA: TGTGCCAGCAGCACAAACACCAACAGGGCCGGCTATGGCTACACCTTC
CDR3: CASSTNTNRAGYGYTF

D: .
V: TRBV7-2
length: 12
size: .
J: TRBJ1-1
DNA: TGTGCCAGCAGCTTTAGCTGGTCTGAAGCTTTCTTT
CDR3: CASSFSWSEAFF

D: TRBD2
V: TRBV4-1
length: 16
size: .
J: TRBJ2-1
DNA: TGCGCCAGCAGCCCGGTTGGGGCTAGCGGGGCGGGTGAGCAGTTCTTC
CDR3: CASSPVGASGAGEQFF

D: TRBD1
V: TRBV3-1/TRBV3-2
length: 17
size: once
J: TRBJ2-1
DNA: TGTGCCAGCAGCCAAGTAGCCGGGACAGGGTACTACAATGAGCAGTTCTTC
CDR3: CASSQVAGTGYYNEQFF

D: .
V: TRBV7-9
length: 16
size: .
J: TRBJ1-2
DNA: TGTGCCAGCAGCTTAGAGGTCTCCAGGCCAAACTATGGCTACACCTTC
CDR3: CASSLEVSRPNYGYTF

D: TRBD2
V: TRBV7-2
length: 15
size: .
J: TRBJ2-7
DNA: TGTGCCAGCAGCTTAGAGCGGGACCGAGCCTACGAGCAGTACTTC
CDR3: CASSLERDRAYEQYF

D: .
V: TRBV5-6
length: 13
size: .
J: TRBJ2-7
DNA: TGTGCCAGCAGCCGTGCACAGAACTACGAGCAGTACTTC
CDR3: CASSRAQNYEQYF

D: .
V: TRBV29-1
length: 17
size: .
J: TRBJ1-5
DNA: TGCAGCGGCCCGCAACTCCGACACCATGGGAGCAATCAGCCCCAGCATTTT
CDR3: CSGPQLRHHGSNQPQHF

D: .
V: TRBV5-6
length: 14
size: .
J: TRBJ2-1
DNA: TGTGCCAGCAGCTTGTTTAGCTCCTACAATGAGCAGTTCTTC
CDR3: CASSLFSSYNEQFF

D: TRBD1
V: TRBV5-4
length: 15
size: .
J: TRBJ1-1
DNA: TGTGCCAGCAGCTTCCCCGGGACAGCGAACACTGAAGCTTTCTTT
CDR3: CASSFPGTANTEAFF

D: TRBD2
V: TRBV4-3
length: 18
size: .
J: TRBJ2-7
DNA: TGCGCCAGCAGCCGGTTACGACTAGCGGGGGATTCAATCTACGAGCAGTACTTC
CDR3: CASSRLRLAGDSIYEQYF

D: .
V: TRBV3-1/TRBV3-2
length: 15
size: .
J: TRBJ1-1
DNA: TGTGCCAGCAGCCAAGATCAGGGGCGAAACACTGAAGCTTTCTTT
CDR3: CASSQDQGRNTEAFF

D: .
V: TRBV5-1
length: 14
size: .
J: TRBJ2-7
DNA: TGCGCCAGCAGCTTAAGCCAGGGCGGTTACGAGCAGTACTTC
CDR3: CASSLSQGGYEQYF

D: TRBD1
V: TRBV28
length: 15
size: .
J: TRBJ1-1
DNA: TGTGCCAGCAGTATTCGACAGGGGTCGGGCACTGAAGCTTTCTTT
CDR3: CASSIRQGSGTEAFF

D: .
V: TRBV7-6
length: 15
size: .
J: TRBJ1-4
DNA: TGTGCCAGCAGCTTAGTGACAGGAGAGAATGAAAAACTGTTTTTT
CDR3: CASSLVTGENEKLFF

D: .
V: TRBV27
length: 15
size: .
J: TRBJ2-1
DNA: TGTGCCAGCAGTTACCGGGACAACTCCTACAATGAGCAGTTCTTC
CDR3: CASSYRDNSYNEQFF

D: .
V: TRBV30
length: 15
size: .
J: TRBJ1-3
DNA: TGTGCCTGGAGTGGCGAGGATTACTCTGGAAACACCATATATTTT
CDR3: CAWSGEDYSGNTIYF

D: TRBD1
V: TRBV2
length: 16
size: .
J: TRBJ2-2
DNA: TGTGCCAGCAGTGACTGGACAGGGACGAACACCGGGGAGCTGTTTTTT
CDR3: CASSDWTGTNTGELFF

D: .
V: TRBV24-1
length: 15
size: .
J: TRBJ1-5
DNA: TGTGCCACCAGTGAGACAGCCTCGGCCAATCAGCCCCAGCATTTT
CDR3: CATSETASANQPQHF

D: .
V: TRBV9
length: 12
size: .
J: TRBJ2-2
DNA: TGTGCCAGCAGCCCTAACTCCGGGGAGCTGTTTTTT
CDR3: CASSPNSGELFF

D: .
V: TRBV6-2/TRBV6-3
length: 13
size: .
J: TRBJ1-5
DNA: TGTGCCAGCAGTAAAGGGGTTGCTCAGCCCCAGCATTTT
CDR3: CASSKGVAQPQHF

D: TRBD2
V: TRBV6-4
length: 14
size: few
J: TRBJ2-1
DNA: TGTGCCAGCAGTGGGACTAGCGGAGTCAATGAGCAGTTCTTC
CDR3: CASSGTSGVNEQFF

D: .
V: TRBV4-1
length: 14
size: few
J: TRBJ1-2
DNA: TGCGCCAGCAGCCCATATCAGGGAAACTATGGCTACACCTTC
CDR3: CASSPYQGNYGYTF

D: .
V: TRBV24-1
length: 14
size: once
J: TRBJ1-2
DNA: TGTGCCACCAGTGAACTACAATCTAACTATGGCTACACCTTC
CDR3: CATSELQSNYGYTF

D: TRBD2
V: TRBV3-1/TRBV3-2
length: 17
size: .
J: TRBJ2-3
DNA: TGTGCCAGCAGCCCGACTAGCGGGGGGGTTGGCACAGATACGCAGTATTTT
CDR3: CASSPTSGGVGTDTQYF

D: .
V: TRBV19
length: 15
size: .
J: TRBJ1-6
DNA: TGTGCCAGTAGTAAACCGGGACAATGGGATTCACCCCTCCACTTT
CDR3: CASSKPGQWDSPLHF

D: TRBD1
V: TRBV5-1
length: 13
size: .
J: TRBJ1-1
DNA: TGCGCCAGCCGAGACAGGGGCGCGACTGAAGCTTTCTTT
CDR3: CASRDRGATEAFF

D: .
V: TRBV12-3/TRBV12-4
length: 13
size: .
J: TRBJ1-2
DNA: TGTGCCAGCAGTTTAGTACAGCACTATGGCTACACCTTC
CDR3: CASSLVQHYGYTF

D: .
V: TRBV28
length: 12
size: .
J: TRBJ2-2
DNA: TGTGCCAGCAGTTCGCGGACCGGGGAGCTGTTTTTT
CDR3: CASSSRTGELFF

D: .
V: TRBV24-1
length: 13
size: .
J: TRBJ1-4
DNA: TGTGCCACCAGTCAGGGCTATGGGGAAAAACTGTTTTTT
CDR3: CATSQGYGEKLFF

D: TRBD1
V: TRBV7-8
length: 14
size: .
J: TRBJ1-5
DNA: TGTGCCAGCAGCTTCAGGGGGCTAGGACAGCCCCAGCATTTT
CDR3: CASSFRGLGQPQHF

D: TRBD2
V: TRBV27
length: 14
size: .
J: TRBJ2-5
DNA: TGTGCCAGCAGTCCCGGGACTAGTGGGGAGACCCAGTACTTC
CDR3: CASSPGTSGETQYF

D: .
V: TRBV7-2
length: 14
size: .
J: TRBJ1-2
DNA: TGTGCCAGCAGCTTAAGTGGACAGAGCTATGGCTACACCTTC
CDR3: CASSLSGQSYGYTF

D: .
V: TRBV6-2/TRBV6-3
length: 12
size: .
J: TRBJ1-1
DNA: TGTGCCAGCAGTTACCGAGGCGGGGCCGGTTTCTTT
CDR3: CASSYRGGAGFF

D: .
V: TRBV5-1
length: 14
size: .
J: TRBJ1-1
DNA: TGCGCCAGCAGCTCGGACAGCCTTAACACTGAAGCTTTCTTT
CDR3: CASSSDSLNTEAFF

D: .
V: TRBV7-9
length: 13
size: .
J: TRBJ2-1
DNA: TGTGCCAGCAGCAACCGAGGACTATTTTCATGGTTCTTC
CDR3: CASSNRGLFSWFF

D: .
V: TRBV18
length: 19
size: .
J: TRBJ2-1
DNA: TGTGCCAGCTCAAGGTTAGACAGCTGGACCGCTAGCTCCTACAATGAGCAGTTCTTC
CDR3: CASSRLDSWTASSYNEQFF

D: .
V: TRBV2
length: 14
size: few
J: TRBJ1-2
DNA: TGTGCCAGCAGTGTGGGTAGGGAGAAATATGGCTACACCTTC
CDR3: CASSVGREKYGYTF

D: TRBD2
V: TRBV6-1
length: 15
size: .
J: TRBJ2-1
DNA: TGTGCCAGCAGTGAAACTAGCGGGGATTACAATGAGCAGTTCTTC
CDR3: CASSETSGDYNEQFF

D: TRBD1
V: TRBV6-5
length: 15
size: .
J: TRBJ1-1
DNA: TGTGCCAGCAGCTCGCCCGGGACAGACACCACTGAAGCTTTCTTT
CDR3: CASSSPGTDTTEAFF

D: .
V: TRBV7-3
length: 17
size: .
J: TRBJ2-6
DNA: TGTGCCAGCAGCTCCCTCGGACAGAGCTCTGGGGCCAACGTCCTGACTTTC
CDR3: CASSSLGQSSGANVLTF

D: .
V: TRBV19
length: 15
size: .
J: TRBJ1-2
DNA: TGTGCCAGTACCTTCACAGGGATGGAGAACTATGGCTACACCTTC
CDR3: CASTFTGMENYGYTF

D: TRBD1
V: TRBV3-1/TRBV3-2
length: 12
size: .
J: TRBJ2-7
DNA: TGTGCCAGCAGCGCTACAGGGGTCGAGCAGTACTTC
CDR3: CASSATGVEQYF

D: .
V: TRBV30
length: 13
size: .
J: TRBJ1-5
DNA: TGTGCCTGGGCTACAGGGAGCAATCAGCCCCAGCATTTT
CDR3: CAWATGSNQPQHF

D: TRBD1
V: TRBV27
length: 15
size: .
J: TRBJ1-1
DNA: TGTGCCAGCAGTTACTCCGGGACAGGTAACACTGAAGCTTTCTTT
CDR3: CASSYSGTGNTEAFF

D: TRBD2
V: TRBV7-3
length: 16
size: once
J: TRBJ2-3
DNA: TGTGCCAGCAGCGAGACTAGCGGGGGGTCCACAGATACGCAGTATTTT
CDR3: CASSETSGGSTDTQYF

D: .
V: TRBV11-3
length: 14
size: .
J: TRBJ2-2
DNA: TGTGCCAGCAGCCCCCCCACAGGGACCGGGGAGCTGTTTTTT
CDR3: CASSPPTGTGELFF

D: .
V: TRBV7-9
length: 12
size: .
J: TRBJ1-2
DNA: TGTGCCGGTCAACAGGGTAGTCGAGGCTACACCTTC
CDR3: CAGQQGSRGYTF

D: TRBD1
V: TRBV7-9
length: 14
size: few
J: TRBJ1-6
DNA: TGTGCCAGCAGCAACGGACAGGGCTCCTCACCCCTCCACTTT
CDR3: CASSNGQGSSPLHF

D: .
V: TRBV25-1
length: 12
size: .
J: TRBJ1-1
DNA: TGTGCCAGCAACACAGCGAACACTGAAGCTTTCTTT
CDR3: CASNTANTEAFF

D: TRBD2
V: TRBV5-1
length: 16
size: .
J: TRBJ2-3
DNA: TGCGCCAGCAGCTTAAACGGACTAGCGTCGGGGGATACGCAGTATTTT
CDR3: CASSLNGLASGDTQYF

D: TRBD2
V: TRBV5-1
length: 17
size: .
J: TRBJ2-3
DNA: TGCGCCAGCAGCTCCCATCGTCTAGCGGGGGGCACAGATACGCAGTATTTT
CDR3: CASSSHRLAGGTDTQYF

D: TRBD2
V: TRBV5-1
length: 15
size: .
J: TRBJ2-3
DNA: TGCGCCAGCAGCTCTGGTCGGGGGGGCTTAGATACGCAGTATTTT
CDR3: CASSSGRGGLDTQYF

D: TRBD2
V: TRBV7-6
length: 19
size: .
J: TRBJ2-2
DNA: TGTGCCAGCAGCGGAACTAGCGGGGGAGAATTCGCGAACACCGGGGAGCTGTTTTTT
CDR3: CASSGTSGGEFANTGELFF

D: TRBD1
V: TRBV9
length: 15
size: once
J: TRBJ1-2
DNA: TGTGCCAGCAGCTCGCACAGGGGGCTAACTCATGGCTACACCTTC
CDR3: CASSSHRGLTHGYTF

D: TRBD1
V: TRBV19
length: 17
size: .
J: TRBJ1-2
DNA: TGTGCCAGTAGTATAGATTATTGGGACAGCCGCGACTATGGCTACACCTTC
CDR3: CASSIDYWDSRDYGYTF

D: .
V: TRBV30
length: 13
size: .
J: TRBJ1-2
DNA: TGTGCCTGGAGTGTATCCCGGAACTATGGCTACACCTTC
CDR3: CAWSVSRNYGYTF